This entry concerns a single T cell receptor (beta chain). The entry originates in a study of CXCR3-negative and CXCR3-positive naive CD8 T cells. With UMI labels, 5' RACE was used to prepare the TRB cDNA libraries. TCRdb reanalyzed the 5' RACE reads, giving one entry per CDR3 protein sequence and no DNA. Its table lists roughly 48,000 distinct CDR3 sequences. Germline lookup yields CDR1 SGHAT and CDR2 FQNNGV. This CDR3 is built from 13 residues. This receptor was obtained from a human donor in good health. Some clones in this sample may be carry-over from other donors' samples. Sequencing was performed on memory CD8+ T cells from blood. The gene calls are TRBV11-2 and TRBJ2-3; the TRBD2 assignment by TCRdb is unverifiable without DNA. This CDR3 reads CASSTGPSDTQYF.